These 6 T cell receptor beta chains came from one sample sequenced in a study of metastatic and nonmetastatic thyroid tumors. Patients had received no treatment of any kind before thyroid surgery. TCRdb ran MiXCR on the PCR reads. The sample consists of some 37,000 clones, around 21% of them appearing once. Sequencing was carried out using blood. These receptor sequences come from a female donor with papillary thyroid cancer or a benign thyroid nodule (not recorded which). Some clones in this sample may be carry-over from other donors' samples.

This clone was observed many times. The V gene is TRBV2, the J gene TRBJ1-5; the D gene is possibly TRBD1 (5 bases). The CDR3 is made up of 13 amino acids. V lost 6 bases, J lost 4 bases, and 10 bases lay in between. CDR1 and CDR2 from the germline V gene are SNHLY and FYNNEI. CDR3 region: CASRREGNQPQHF. The CDR3 nucleotides read TGTGCCAGCAGGAGAGAGGGGAATCAGCCCCAGCATTTT.

Only a few counts were recorded for this clone. Just one base apart from a much larger clone, this may be a read error. This sequence joins TRBV18 and TRBJ1-3; D not resolved. V was trimmed by 0 bases and J by 3 bases, leaving 6 bases between them. The CDR3 spans 14 residues. CDR1 is KGHSH, CDR2 LQKENI, per germline. The CDR3 loop is CASSPPTFGNTIYF. CDR3 nucleotide sequence: TGTGCCAGCTCACCACCGACATTTGGAAACACCATATATTTT. Drawing the rest from reference TRBV18 and TRBJ1-3, the complete variable domain is NAGVMQNPRHLVRRRGQEARLRCSPMKGHSHVYWYRQLPEEGLKFMVYLQKENIIDESGMPKERFSAEFPKEGPSILRIQQVVRGDSAAYFCASSPPTFGNTIYFGEGSWLTVV.

This chain connects TRBV4-1 to TRBJ1-2, with TRBD1 as a possible D gene (5 bases). The V gene lost 2 bases and the J gene lost 9 bases, with 13 bases spanning the gap. Germline CDR1 MGHRA, CDR2 YSYEKL. This CDR3 has 13 residues. CDR3 coding DNA: TGCGCCAGCAGCCAACAGGGTAGCTGGAGCTACACCTTC. It specifies CASSQQGSWSYTF.

The sample holds many counts of this clone. This clone may be a read error of a much larger clone one base away. The chain combines TRBV20-1 with TRBJ2-7; D is unclear. This CDR3 region has 14 residues. Looked up from germline, CDR1 is DFQATT and CDR2 is SNEGSKA (reference sequence). DNA for the CDR3: TGCAGTGCTAGAGGTATCGAGAGCTCCTACGAGCAGCACTTC. Encoded protein: CSARGIESSYEQHF.

The chain uses TRBV7-2 and TRBJ2-7; D call uncertain. The CDR3 runs 13 residues. V lost 1 base, J lost 10 bases, and 14 bases lay in between. Looked up from germline, CDR1 is SGHTA and CDR2 is FQGNSA. The CDR3 nucleotides read TGTGCCAGCAGCTTAGAGGTACTGTGGCATCAGTACTTC. As protein: CASSLEVLWHQYF.

This clone occurred many times. This chain joins TRBV28 and TRBJ2-6; no clear D gene. From germline, CDR1 is MDHEN and CDR2 SYDVKM. CDR3 length: 12 residues. Deletions cut 8 bases from V and 1 base from J, with 3 bases between. CDR3 DNA sequence: TGTGCCAGCTATTCTGGGGCCAACGTCCTGACTTTC. Amino acid sequence: CASYSGANVLTF.